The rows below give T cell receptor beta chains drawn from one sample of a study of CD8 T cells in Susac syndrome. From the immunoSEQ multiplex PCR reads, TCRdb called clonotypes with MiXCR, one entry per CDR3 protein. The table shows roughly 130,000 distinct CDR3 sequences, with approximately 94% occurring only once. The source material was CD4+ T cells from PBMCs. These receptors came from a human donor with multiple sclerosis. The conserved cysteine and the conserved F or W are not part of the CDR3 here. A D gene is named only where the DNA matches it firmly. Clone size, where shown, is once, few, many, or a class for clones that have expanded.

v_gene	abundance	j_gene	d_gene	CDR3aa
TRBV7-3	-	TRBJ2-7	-	ASSLTYNTEQY
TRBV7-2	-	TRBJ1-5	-	ASSIGTQAYQPQH
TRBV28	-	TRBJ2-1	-	ASSLSISYNEQF
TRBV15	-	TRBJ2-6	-	ATSRVTGAAGANVLT
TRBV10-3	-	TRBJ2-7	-	AISEGSPYEQY
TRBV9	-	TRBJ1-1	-	ASSSSSGFTEAF
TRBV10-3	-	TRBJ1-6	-	AIREAGGSSSPLH
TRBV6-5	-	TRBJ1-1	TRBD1	ASRAGDREAF
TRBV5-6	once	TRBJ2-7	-	ASSLFRPGSYEQY
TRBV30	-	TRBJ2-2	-	AWSVSGTGELF
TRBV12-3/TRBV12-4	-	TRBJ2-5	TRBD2	ASSLALAGNRETQY
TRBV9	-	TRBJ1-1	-	ASSVGISLNLGTEAF
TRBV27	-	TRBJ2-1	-	ASSRSESYYNEQF
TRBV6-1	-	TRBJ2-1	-	ASKSTGGNEQF
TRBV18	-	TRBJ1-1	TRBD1	ASSPPQGGEAF
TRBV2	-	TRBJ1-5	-	ASSSAGNQPQH
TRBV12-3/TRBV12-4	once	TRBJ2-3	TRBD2	ATRLAGGPDTQY
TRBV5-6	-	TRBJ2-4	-	ASSLTAARDIQY
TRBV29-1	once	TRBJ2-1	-	SVGGTSSRGEQF
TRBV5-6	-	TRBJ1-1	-	ASSFGPHRTEAF
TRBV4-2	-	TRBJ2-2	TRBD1	ASSQGTGGTGELF
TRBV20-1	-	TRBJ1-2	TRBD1	SANHRGGYGYT
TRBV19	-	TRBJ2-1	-	ASSSAPGVEQF
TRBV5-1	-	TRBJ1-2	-	ASSSGQRDYGYT
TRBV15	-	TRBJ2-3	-	ATSNPPGPTDTQY
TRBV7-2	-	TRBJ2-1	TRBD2	ASSLRAAGGVNEQF
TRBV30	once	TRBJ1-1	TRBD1	AGPRGLGTEAF
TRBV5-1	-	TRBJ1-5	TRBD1	ASSLIGGDQPQH
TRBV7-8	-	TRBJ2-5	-	ASSFEQATYQETQY
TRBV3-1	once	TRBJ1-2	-	ASSQLGRGYYGYT
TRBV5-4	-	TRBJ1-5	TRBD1	ATGTGLNQPQH
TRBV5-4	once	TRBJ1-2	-	ASSLRAGVGYT
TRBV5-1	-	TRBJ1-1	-	ASSSSTLQGYEAF
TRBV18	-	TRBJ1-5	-	ASSDRSLMDQPQH
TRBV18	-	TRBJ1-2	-	ASATGAQDNYGYT
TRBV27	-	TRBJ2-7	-	ASSFAGRPSYEQY
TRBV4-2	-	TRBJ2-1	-	ASSQEWNPRGPNEQF
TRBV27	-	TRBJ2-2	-	ASRSVAAPNTGELF
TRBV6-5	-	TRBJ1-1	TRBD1	ASSSGGVTEAF
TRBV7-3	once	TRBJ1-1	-	ASSSEGGMKNTEAF
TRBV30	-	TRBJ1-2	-	AWSAERGGRNYGYT
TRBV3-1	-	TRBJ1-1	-	ASRRHDSLGEAF
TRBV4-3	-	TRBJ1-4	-	ASSRGAATNEKLF
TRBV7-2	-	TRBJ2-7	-	ASSRDFDEQY
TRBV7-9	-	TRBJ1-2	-	ASRNDGNYGYT
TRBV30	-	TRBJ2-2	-	AWSVRSNTGELF
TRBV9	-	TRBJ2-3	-	ASSVELDTQY
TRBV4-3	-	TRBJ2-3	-	ASSEKNTDTQY
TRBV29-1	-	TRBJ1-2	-	SVPRDGGNYGYT
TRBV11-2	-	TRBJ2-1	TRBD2	ASSLTLAGALEQF
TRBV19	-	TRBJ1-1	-	ASAEQGNTEAF
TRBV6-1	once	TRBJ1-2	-	ASSEHLQGSDYGYT
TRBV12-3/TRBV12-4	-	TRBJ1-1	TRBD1	ASSSGTGVNTEAF
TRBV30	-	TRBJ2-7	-	AWRGSPVYEQY